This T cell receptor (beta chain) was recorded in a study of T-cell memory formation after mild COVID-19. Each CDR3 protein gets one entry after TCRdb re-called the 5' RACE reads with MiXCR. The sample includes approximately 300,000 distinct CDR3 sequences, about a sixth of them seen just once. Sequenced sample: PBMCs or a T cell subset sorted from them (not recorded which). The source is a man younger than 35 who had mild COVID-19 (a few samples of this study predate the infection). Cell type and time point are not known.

The CDR3 loop is CASSLEGPTEQYF. In nucleotides, the CDR3 is TGTGCCAGCAGCTTAGAAGGGCCTACGGAGCAGTACTTC. V is TRBV7-9 and J is TRBJ2-7; D call uncertain. This CDR3 contains 13 residues. V lost 1 base to trimming and J lost 7 bases, with 11 bases between them. Germline V gene data show CDR1 as SEHNR and CDR2 as FQNEAQ (reference sequence).